Following are 19 T cell receptor beta chains from one sample sequenced in a study of CD8+CD57+ T cells in acquired aplastic anemia. Patients who underwent sequencing had shown CD8+CD57+ cell expansion by flow cytometry. Genomic DNA constituted the template upon which TCR beta VDJ and CDR3 profiling was performed. TCRdb ran MiXCR on the reads and lists one entry per CDR3 protein. The table has 160,000 or so distinct CDR3 sequences, 71% seen once; the top ten hold 35% to 60%. Specimen: sorted CD4+, CD8+, or CD8+CD57+ T cells (not recorded which) from PBMCs. The receptors were sampled from a human donor with aplastic anemia.

The rearrangement joins TRBV7-8 to TRBJ2-1; 7 bases are a match to TRBD1. Germline-derived CDR1 and CDR2 are SGHVS and FQNEAQ. J was trimmed by 13 bases and V by 3 bases; bases with no gene match: 9. The CDR3 extends over 13 amino acids. The CDR3 coding sequence is TGTGCCAGCAGCTTTAACAGGGGAGAAGGTCAGTTCTTC. Its translation is CASSFNRGEGQFF.

This sequence joins TRBV29-1 and TRBJ2-7; 9 nucleotides line up with TRBD1. The germline CDR1 and CDR2 sequences are SQVTM and ANQGSEA. The CDR3 loop spans 14 amino acids. J lost 4 bases, V lost 3 bases, and 7 bases had no gene match. The CDR3 reads CSVEGTGLQYEQYF. CDR3 DNA: TGCAGCGTTGAGGGGACAGGGCTCCAATACGAGCAGTACTTC.

About this clonotype itself: The junction departs from germline at one end; a sequencing error may be responsible. The chain is built from TRBV7-9 and TRBJ2-7, with TRBD2 as a possible D gene (6 bases). The CDR3 totals 14 residues. Germline V gene data show CDR1 as SEHNR and CDR2 as FQNEAQ (reference sequence). Here the CDR3 DNA reads TGTGCCAGCAGCAACGGGGGTCTGTCCTACGAGCATTACTTC. It is translated as CASSNGGLSYEHYF.

This clonotype occurred many times. The chain recombines TRBV6-4 with TRBJ2-1; D is possibly TRBD1 (6 bases). The CDR3 loop spans 17 amino acids. Germline assignment: CDR1 MRHNA and CDR2 SNTAGT. V was trimmed by 3 bases and J by 3 bases, leaving 18 bases between them. DNA of the CDR3: TGTGCCAGCAGTGATTCAACAGGGAGAGGGGACTACAATGAGCAGTTCTTC. It yields the protein CASSDSTGRGDYNEQFF.

The chain combines TRBV29-1 with TRBJ1-2; tentatively, D is TRBD1 (6 bases). This CDR3 is 13 amino acids long. V was pared by 5 bases and J by 2 bases, with 12 bases between. The germline CDR1 and CDR2 sequences are SQVTM and ANQGSEA. In DNA, the CDR3 is TGCAGCGTTTGGGACACCGAAAACTATGGCTACACCTTC. It codes for CSVWDTENYGYTF.

The chain has TRBV24-1 and TRBJ2-6; D is unclear. Trimming took off 3 bases at V and 0 bases at J, with 8 bases between the two ends. This CDR3 has 16 residues. Germline V CDR1 and CDR2: KGHDR, SFDVKD. CDR3 sequence: CATSDAVSSGANVLTF. The DNA of the CDR3 is TGTGCCACCAGTGATGCTGTCTCCTCTGGGGCCAACGTCCTGACTTTC.

This chain links TRBV12-3 or TRBV12-4 with TRBJ2-7; D is perhaps TRBD1 (6 bases). CDR3 length equals 13 residues. Deletions cut 3 bases from V and 9 bases from J, with 15 bases between. DNA for the CDR3: TGTGCCAGCAGTTTCTTGGGGGCACTAAGGCAGTACTTC. Amino acids: CASSFLGALRQYF.

This rearrangement joins TRBV9 to TRBJ1-2, with unresolved D. The V and J ends lost 0 bases and 8 bases respectively, with 14 bases between them. The CDR3 has 14 amino acids. Germline assignment: CDR1 SGDLS and CDR2 YYNGEE. CDR3 sequence reads: CASSVGNNLLGYTF. CDR3 nucleotide sequence: TGTGCCAGCAGCGTAGGAAATAACCTCTTGGGCTACACCTTC.

Comments on this clonotype: An end of the junction does not agree with germline; a read error may underlie this. The gene calls are TRBV7-2 and TRBJ2-7; D remains ambiguous. The CDR3 has 16 residues. Germline V gives CDR1 SGHTA, CDR2 FQGNSA. Here the CDR3 reads CASSLGLVGLSFEQYF. Written as DNA, the CDR3 is TGTGCCAGCAGCTTAGGTTTAGTGGGCCTCTCCTTCGAGCAGTACTTC.

At least ten counts were recorded for this clonotype. The CDR3 region has the DNA TGTGCCAGCAGCCCAGCTGGCAGAATCACAGATACGCAGTATTTT. Translating gives CASSPAGRITDTQYF. The chain couples TRBV13 to TRBJ2-3; D remains unclear. The CDR3 contains 15 residues. The V end lost 5 bases, the J end lost 2 bases, and 14 bases lay between the germline ends. In germline, CDR1 is PRHDT, CDR2 FYEKMQ (reference sequence).

J is TRBJ2-7 and V is TRBV24-1, with D perhaps TRBD1 (6 bases). Trimming stripped 7 bases from V and 6 bases from J, with 18 bases between. Germline V lookup: CDR1 KGHDR, CDR2 SFDVKD. CDR3 size: 14 residues. The CDR3 sequence is CATSTTGAPLEQYF. CDR3 sequence (DNA): TGTGCCACCAGCACGACAGGAGCTCCCCTCGAGCAGTACTTC.

The chain couples TRBV20-1 to TRBJ2-2; 10 bases fit TRBD2. The CDR3 has 15 amino acids. Looked up from germline, CDR1 is DFQATT and CDR2 is SNEGSKA (reference sequence). J lost 3 bases, V lost 6 bases, and 7 bases had no gene match. CDR3 DNA: TGCAGTGCCCCGACTAGCGGGCATGACACCGGGGAGCTGTTTTTT. It codes for CSAPTSGHDTGELFF.

Many counts were recorded for this clonotype. The V and J genes are TRBV19 and TRBJ2-2; TRBD2 might be the D (6 bases). The germline CDR1 and CDR2 sequences are LNHDA and SQIVND (reference sequence). The CDR3 consists of 15 residues. Trimming cost V 5 bases and J 2 bases, with 12 bases left between them. CDR3 amino acids: CASSDAGLNTGELFF. The CDR3 nucleotides read TGTGCCAGTAGTGATGCGGGACTTAACACCGGGGAGCTGTTTTTT. Supplemented by reference TRBV19 and TRBJ2-2, the full variable domain reads DGGITQSPKYLFRKEGQNVTLSCEQNLNHDAMYWYRQDPGQGLRLIYYSQIVNDFQKGDIAEGYSVSREKKESFPLTVTSAQKNPTAFYLCASSDAGLNTGELFFGEGSRLTVL.

In this sample, this clonotype turned up once. The rearrangement links TRBV5-4 to TRBJ2-3; no clear D. CDR3 length: 12 residues. Germline-derived CDR1 and CDR2 are SGHNT and YYREEE (reference sequence). V gave up 6 bases and J gave up 1 base, with 6 bases separating them. Here the CDR3 reads CASNAGTDTQYF. The CDR3 DNA reads TGTGCCAGCAACGCGGGCACAGATACGCAGTATTTT.

Comments on this clonotype: One end of the junction does not line up with germline, which may come from a read error. The rearrangement joins TRBV24-1 to TRBJ1-1; D is possibly TRBD1 (6 bases). The CDR3 is 15 residues long. The V gene's germline CDR1 is KGHDR and CDR2 SFDVKD. CDR3 residues: CASSLGQLWNTEAFF. CDR3 DNA: TGCGCCAGCAGCTTAGGACAGCTTTGGAACACTGAAGCTTTCTTT.

This clonotype was found once. V is TRBV20-1 and J is TRBJ2-1, with unresolved D. The CDR3 runs 15 residues. Between the trimmed V and J ends, which lost 3 bases and 2 bases, there was a span of 14 bases. Germline CDR1 DFQATT, CDR2 SNEGSKA (reference sequence). CDR3 sequence reads: CSASPPNPTYNEQFF. Written as DNA, the CDR3 is TGCAGTGCTAGTCCGCCAAACCCCACCTACAATGAGCAGTTCTTC.

The CDR3 here is CASRPGTGFAEQFF. CDR3 DNA sequence: TGTGCCAGCAGGCCCGGGACAGGGTTCGCTGAGCAGTTCTTC. The chain is built from TRBV7-6 and TRBJ2-1; 9 positions agree with TRBD1. Germline CDR1 SGHVS, CDR2 FNYEAQ. With 6 bases clipped from V and 9 bases from J, the junction kept 9 bases outside the gene matches. This CDR3 contains 14 residues.

The J gene is TRBJ2-2, the V gene TRBV20-1, with D tentatively TRBD2 (7 bases). CDR3 length equals 14 residues. Germline V CDR1 and CDR2: DFQATT, SNEGSKA (reference sequence). V lost 3 bases and J 6 bases, leaving 14 bases between the germline ends. The CDR3 nucleotides read TGCAGTGCTAGTGAGCGGGACACCGCCGGGGAGCTGTTTTTT. This codes for CSASERDTAGELFF.

This clonotype was seen many times. CDR3 sequence reads: CASTSPRTSSYNEQFF. CDR3 in DNA: TGTGCCAGCACCTCCCCCCGGACTAGCTCCTACAATGAGCAGTTCTTC. V and J are TRBV2 and TRBJ2-1, with TRBD2 matching over 7 bases. The V segment lost 7 bases and the J segment 0 bases; nucleotides outside the gene matches: 9. From germline, CDR1 is SNHLY and CDR2 FYNNEI. The CDR3 extends over 16 amino acids.